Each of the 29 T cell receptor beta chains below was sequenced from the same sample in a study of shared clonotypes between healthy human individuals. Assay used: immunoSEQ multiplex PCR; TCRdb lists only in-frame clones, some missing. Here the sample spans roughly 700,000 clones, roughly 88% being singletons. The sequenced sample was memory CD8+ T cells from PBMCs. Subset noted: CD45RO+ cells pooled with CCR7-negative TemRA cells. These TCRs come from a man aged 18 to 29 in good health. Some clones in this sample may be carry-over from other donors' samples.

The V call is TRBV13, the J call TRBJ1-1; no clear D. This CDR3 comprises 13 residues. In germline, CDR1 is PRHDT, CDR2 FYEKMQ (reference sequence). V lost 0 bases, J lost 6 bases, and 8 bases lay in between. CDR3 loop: CASSLGLKAEAFF. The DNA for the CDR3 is TGTGCCAGCAGCTTAGGCCTAAAAGCTGAAGCTTTCTTT.

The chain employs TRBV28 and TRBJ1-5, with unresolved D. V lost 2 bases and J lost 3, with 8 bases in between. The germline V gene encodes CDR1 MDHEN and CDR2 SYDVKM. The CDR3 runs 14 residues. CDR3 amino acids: CASSLGQFNQPQHF. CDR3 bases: TGTGCCAGCAGTTTAGGGCAGTTCAATCAGCCCCAGCATTTT.

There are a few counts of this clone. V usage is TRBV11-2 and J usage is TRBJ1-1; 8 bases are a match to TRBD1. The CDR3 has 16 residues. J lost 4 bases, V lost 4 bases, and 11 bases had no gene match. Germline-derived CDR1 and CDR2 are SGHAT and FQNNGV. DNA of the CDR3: TGTGCCAGCAGCTCCAGGGGGCATTCCGGGATCACTGAAGCTTTCTTT. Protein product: CASSSRGHSGITEAFF. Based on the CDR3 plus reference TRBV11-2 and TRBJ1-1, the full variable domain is EAGVAQSPRYKIIEKRQSVAFWCNPISGHATLYWYQQILGQGPKLLIQFQNNGVVDDSQLPKDRFSAERLKGVDSTLKIQPAKLEDSAVYLCASSSRGHSGITEAFFGQGTRLTVV.

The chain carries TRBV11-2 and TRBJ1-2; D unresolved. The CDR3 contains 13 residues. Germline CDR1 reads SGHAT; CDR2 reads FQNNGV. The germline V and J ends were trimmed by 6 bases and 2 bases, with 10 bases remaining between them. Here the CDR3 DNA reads TGTGCCAGCAGATCCGGACGGAACTATGGCTACACCTTC. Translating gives CASRSGRNYGYTF.

The chain's CDR3 is CASSFSPGSSYEQYF. The DNA of the CDR3 is TGTGCCAGCAGTTTTTCGCCGGGTAGCTCCTACGAGCAGTACTTC. This chain links TRBV28 with TRBJ2-7; no reliable D call. The germline CDR1 and CDR2 sequences are MDHEN and SYDVKM. With 3 bases removed from V and 0 bases from J, the gap between germline ends came to 12 bases. This CDR3 region has 15 residues. Looking up the rest from reference TRBV28 and TRBJ2-7 gives the full variable domain: DVKVTQSSRYLVKRTGEKVFLECVQDMDHENMFWYRQDPGLGLRLIYFSYDVKMKEKGDIPEGYSVSREKKERFSLILESASTNQTSMYLCASSFSPGSSYEQYFGPGTRLTVT.

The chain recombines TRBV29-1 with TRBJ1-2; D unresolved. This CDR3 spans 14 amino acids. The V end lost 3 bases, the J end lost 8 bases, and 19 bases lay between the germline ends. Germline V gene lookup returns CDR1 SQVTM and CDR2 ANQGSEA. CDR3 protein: CSVDRVFEERGYTF. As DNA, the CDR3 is TGCAGCGTTGATAGGGTCTTTGAGGAGAGAGGCTACACCTTC. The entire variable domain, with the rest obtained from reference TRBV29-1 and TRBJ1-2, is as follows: SAVISQKPSRDICQRGTSLTIQCQVDSQVTMMFWYRQQPGQSLTLIATANQGSEATYESGFVIDKFPISRPNLTFSTLTVSNMSPEDSSIYLCSVDRVFEERGYTFGSGTRLTVV.

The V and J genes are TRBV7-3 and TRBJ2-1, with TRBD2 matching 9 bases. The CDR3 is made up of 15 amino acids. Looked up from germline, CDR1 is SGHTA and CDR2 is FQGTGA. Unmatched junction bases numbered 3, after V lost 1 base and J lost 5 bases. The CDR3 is CASSLIGLANNEQFF. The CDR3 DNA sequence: TGTGCCAGCAGCTTAATTGGACTAGCGAACAATGAGCAGTTCTTC.

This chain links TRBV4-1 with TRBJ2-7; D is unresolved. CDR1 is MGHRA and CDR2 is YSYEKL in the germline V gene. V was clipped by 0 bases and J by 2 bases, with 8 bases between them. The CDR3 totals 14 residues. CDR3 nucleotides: TGCGCCAGCAGCCAAGATCCCATAGCCTACGAGCAGTACTTC. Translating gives CASSQDPIAYEQYF.

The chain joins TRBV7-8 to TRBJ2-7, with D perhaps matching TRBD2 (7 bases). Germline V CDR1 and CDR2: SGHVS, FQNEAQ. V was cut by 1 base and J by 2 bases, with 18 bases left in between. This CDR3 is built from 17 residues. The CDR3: CASSLGTGRELPYEQYF. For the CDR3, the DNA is TGTGCCAGCAGCTTAGGTACAGGGCGGGAGCTACCCTACGAGCAGTACTTC.

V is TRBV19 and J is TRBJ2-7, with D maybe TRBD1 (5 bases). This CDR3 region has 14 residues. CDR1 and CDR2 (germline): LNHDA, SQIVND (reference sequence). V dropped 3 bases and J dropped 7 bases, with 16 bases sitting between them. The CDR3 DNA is TGTGCCAGTAGTATGGTGGGCCCGGCAGGGGAGCAGTACTTC. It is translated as CASSMVGPAGEQYF.

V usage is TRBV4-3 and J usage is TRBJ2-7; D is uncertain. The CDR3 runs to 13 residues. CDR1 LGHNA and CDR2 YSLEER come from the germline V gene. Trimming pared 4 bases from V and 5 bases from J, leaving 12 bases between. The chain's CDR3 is CASSLTRIHEQYF. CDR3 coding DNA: TGCGCCAGCAGCCTAACCAGGATCCACGAGCAGTACTTC.

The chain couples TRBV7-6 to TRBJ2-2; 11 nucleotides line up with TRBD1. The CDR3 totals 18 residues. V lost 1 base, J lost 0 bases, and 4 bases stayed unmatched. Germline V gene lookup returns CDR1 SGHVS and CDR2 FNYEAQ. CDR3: CASSLGGTGGSNTGELFF. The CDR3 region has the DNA TGTGCCAGCAGCTTAGGTGGGACAGGGGGATCGAACACCGGGGAGCTGTTTTTT. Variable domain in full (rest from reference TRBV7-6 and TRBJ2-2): GAGVSQSPRYKVTKRGQDVALRCDPISGHVSLYWYRQALGQGPEFLTYFNYEAQQDKSGLPNDRFSAERPEGSISTLTIQRTEQRDSAMYRCASSLGGTGGSNTGELFFGEGSRLTVL.

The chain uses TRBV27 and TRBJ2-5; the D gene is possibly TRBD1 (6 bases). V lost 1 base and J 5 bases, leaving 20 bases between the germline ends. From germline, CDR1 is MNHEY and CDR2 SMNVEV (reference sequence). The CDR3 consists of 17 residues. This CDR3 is CASSLFFGSGEGETQYF. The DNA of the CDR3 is TGTGCCAGCAGTTTATTCTTTGGGTCAGGGGAAGGCGAGACCCAGTACTTC.

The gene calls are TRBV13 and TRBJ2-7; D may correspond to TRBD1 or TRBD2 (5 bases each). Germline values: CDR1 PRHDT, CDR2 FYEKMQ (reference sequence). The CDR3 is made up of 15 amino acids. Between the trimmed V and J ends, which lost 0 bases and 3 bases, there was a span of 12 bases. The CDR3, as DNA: TGTGCCAGCAGCTTAGGCGGGGACGGGAACTACGAGCAGTACTTC. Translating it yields CASSLGGDGNYEQYF.

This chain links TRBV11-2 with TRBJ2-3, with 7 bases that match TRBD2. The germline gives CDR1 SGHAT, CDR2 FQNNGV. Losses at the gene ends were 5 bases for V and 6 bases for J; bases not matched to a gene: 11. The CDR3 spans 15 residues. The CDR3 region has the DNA TGTGCCAGCAGCCCGGGACTATCCCTCATGGATACGCAGTATTTT. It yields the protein CASSPGLSLMDTQYF.

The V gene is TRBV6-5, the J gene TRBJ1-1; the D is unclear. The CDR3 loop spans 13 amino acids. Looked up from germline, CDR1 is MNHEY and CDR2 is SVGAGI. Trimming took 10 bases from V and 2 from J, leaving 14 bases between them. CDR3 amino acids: CATLLSPNTEAFF. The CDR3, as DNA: TGTGCCACCCTCTTATCTCCCAACACTGAAGCTTTCTTT.

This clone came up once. CDR3 sequence reads: CASSGGGFGEKLFF. The DNA for the CDR3 is TGTGCCAGCAGCGGAGGAGGGTTCGGGGAAAAACTGTTTTTT. The V and J genes are TRBV9 and TRBJ1-4; D unresolved. The CDR3 is 14 residues long. V was cut by 3 bases and J by 8 bases, with 14 bases left in between. Germline V gene sequence: CDR1 SGDLS, CDR2 YYNGEE.

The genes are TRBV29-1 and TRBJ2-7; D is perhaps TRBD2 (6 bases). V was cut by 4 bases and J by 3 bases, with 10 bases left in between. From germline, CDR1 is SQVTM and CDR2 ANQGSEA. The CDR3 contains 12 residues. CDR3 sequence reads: CSVGEVRYEQYF. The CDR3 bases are TGCAGCGTTGGGGAGGTTCGCTACGAGCAGTACTTC.

The CDR3 spells CASSRRGGPEQYF. As DNA, the CDR3 is TGTGCCAGCAGCCGGCGGGGAGGGCCCGAGCAGTACTTC. The chain carries TRBV4-2 and TRBJ2-7; 7 nucleotides match TRBD2. This CDR3 comprises 13 residues. V lost 4 bases and J lost 6; bases outside the gene matches: 6. From germline, CDR1 is LGHNA and CDR2 YNFKEQ.

CDR3 bases: TGTGCCAGCCGAACAGGGGGCAGCACCGGGGAGCTGTTTTTT. Its translation: CASRTGGSTGELFF. This chain links TRBV6-5 with TRBJ2-2; 9 positions agree with TRBD1. Germline V gene sequence: CDR1 MNHEY, CDR2 SVGAGI. V lost 8 bases, J lost 4 bases, and 5 bases stayed unmatched. There are 14 residues in the CDR3.

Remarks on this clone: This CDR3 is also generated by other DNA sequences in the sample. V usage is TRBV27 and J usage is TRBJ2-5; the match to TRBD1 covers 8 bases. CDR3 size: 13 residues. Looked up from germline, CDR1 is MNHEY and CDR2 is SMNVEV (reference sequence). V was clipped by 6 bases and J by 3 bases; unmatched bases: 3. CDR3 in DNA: TGTGCCAGCAGCCTGACAGGGGAAGAGACCCAGTACTTC. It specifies CASSLTGEETQYF.

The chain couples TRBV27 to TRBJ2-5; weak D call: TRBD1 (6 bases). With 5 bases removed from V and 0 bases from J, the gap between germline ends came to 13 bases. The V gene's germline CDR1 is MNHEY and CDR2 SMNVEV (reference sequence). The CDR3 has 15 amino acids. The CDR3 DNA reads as TGTGCCAGCAGTCCAGGGACAAGTAACCAAGAGACCCAGTACTTC. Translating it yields CASSPGTSNQETQYF.

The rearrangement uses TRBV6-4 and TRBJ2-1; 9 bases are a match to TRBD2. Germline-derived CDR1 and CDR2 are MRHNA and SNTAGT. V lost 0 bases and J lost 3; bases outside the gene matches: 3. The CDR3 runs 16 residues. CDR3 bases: TGTGCCAGCAGTGACTCGTCTAGCGGGGACTACAATGAGCAGTTCTTC. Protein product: CASSDSSSGDYNEQFF.

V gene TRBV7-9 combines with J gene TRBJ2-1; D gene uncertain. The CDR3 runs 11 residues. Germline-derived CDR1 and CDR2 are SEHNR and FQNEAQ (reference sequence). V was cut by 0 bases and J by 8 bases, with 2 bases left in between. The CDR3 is CASSLAHEQFF. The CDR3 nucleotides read TGTGCCAGCAGCTTAGCCCATGAGCAGTTCTTC.

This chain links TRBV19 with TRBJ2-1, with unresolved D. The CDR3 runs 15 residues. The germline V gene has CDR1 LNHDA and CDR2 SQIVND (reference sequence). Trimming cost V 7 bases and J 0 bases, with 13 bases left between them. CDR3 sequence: CASKTAGSSYNEQFF. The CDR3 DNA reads TGTGCCAGTAAGACGGCCGGAAGCTCCTACAATGAGCAGTTCTTC.

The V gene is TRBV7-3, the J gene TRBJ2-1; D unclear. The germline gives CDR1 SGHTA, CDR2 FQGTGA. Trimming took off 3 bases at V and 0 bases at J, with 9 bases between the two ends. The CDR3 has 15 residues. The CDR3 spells CASSLYPGSYNEQFF. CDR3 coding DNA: TGTGCCAGCAGCTTGTATCCGGGCTCCTACAATGAGCAGTTCTTC.

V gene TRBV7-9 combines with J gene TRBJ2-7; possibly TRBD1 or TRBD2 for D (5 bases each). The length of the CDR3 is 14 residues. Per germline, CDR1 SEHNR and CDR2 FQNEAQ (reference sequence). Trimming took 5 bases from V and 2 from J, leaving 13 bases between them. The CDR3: CASSPGARAYEQYF. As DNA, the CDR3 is TGTGCCAGCAGCCCCGGGGCGAGGGCCTACGAGCAGTACTTC. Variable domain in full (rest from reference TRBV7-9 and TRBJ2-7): DTGVSQNPRHKITKRGQNVTFRCDPISEHNRLYWYRQTLGQGPEFLTYFQNEAQLEKSRLLSDRFSAERPKGSFSTLEIQRTEQGDSAMYLCASSPGARAYEQYFGPGTRLTVT.

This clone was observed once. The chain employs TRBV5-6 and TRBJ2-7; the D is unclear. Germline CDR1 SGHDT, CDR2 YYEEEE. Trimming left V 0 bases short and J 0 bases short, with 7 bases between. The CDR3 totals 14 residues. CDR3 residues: CASSLGGRSYEQYF. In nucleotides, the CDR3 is TGTGCCAGCAGCTTGGGAGGCCGCTCCTACGAGCAGTACTTC.

The CDR3 DNA is TGTGCCAGCAGTTATATTAGGTTTACTGACACCGGGGAGCTGTTTTTT. Translating it yields CASSYIRFTDTGELFF. The genes are TRBV6-5 and TRBJ2-2; unclear D gene. V lost 3 bases and J lost 3, with 14 bases in between. Germline V gene lookup returns CDR1 MNHEY and CDR2 SVGAGI. This CDR3 has 16 residues.